The 16 T cell receptor beta chains in this list originate from one sample, sequenced in a study of shared T cell receptors in the human thymus. Data came from immunoSEQ multiplex PCR; TCRdb stores just in-frame clones and leaves some out. The sample records 720,000 or so clones, approximately 83% being singletons. Separately, the same data were catalogued under a study of human thymus T cells.

The sample comprised thymocytes. These receptors were obtained from a girl less than two years old with a congenital heart defect.

The chain couples TRBV7-4 to TRBJ2-5; D might be TRBD1 (5 bases). CDR1 SGHVT and CDR2 SQSDAQ come from the germline V gene. Trimming cost V 2 bases and J 0 bases, with 13 bases left between them. The CDR3 consists of 16 residues. In nucleotides, the CDR3 is TGTGCCAGCAGCTTAATTGCCGACAGAGACCAAGAGACCCAGTACTTC. Translation gives CASSLIADRDQETQYF.

This chain uses TRBV18 with TRBJ1-5, with D perhaps TRBD1 (6 bases). CDR1 is KGHSH, CDR2 LQKENI, per germline. V was pared by 3 bases and J by 4 bases, with 10 bases between. The CDR3 is made up of 14 amino acids. CDR3 sequence (DNA): TGTGCCAGCTCACCTTACAGGGAGAATCAGCCCCAGCATTTT. This encodes CASSPYRENQPQHF.

The chain uses TRBV29-1 and TRBJ1-2; the match to TRBD1 covers 9 bases. Unmatched junction bases numbered 2, after V lost 4 bases and J lost 8 bases. The CDR3 contains 11 residues. The germline V gene encodes CDR1 SQVTM and CDR2 ANQGSEA. The CDR3 reads CSVAGTGGYTF. The CDR3 DNA reads TGCAGCGTTGCCGGGACAGGGGGCTACACCTTC.

V usage is TRBV5-1 and J usage is TRBJ1-4; D not resolved. From germline, CDR1 is SGHRS and CDR2 YFSETQ. The V and J ends lost 0 bases and 5 bases respectively, with 8 bases between them. The CDR3 extends over 14 amino acids. As DNA, the CDR3 is TGCGCCAGCAGCTTGGACAGTCCGAATGAAAAACTGTTTTTT. It encodes CASSLDSPNEKLFF. The variable domain in full, with the rest retrieved from reference TRBV5-1 and TRBJ1-4, is KAGVTQTPRYLIKTRGQQVTLSCSPISGHRSVSWYQQTPGQGLQFLFEYFSETQRNKGNFPGRFSGRQFSNSRSEMNVSTLELGDSALYLCASSLDSPNEKLFFGSGTQLSVL.

The sample holds one count of this clone. The V call is TRBV14, the J call TRBJ2-1, with 9 bases lining up with TRBD1. The CDR3 is 21 amino acids. V gave up 4 bases and J gave up 6 bases; unmatched junction bases: 25. Germline CDR1 and CDR2: SGHDN and FVKESK. The CDR3 here is CASSRPFGTGRNSAAGNEQFF. The CDR3 DNA reads as TGTGCCAGCAGCCGACCTTTTGGGACAGGGAGGAATAGCGCGGCAGGCAATGAGCAGTTCTTC.

There are a few counts of this clone. CDR3 region: CASSQVQGSTDTQYF. In DNA, the CDR3 is TGCGCCAGCAGCCAGGTACAGGGCAGCACAGATACGCAGTATTTT. This chain joins TRBV5-1 and TRBJ2-3; perhaps TRBD1 as D (6 bases). This CDR3 spans 15 amino acids. The germline V and J ends were trimmed by 4 bases and 0 bases, with 12 bases remaining between them. Germline loops: CDR1 SGHRS, CDR2 YFSETQ.

The chain has TRBV19 and TRBJ2-2; a weak D match, TRBD1 (6 bases). The CDR3 is 18 amino acids. Germline values: CDR1 LNHDA, CDR2 SQIVND (reference sequence). Trimming stripped 8 bases from V and 6 bases from J, with 28 bases between. The CDR3 DNA is TGTGCCAGTGAGGGGGTTCAACGGACTCCAAAGGGACCCGGGGAGCTGTTTTTT. Translated: CASEGVQRTPKGPGELFF.

This clone was found a few times. This chain uses TRBV27 with TRBJ2-5, with 7 bases that match TRBD1. Germline V gives CDR1 MNHEY, CDR2 SMNVEV (reference sequence). The V gene end was trimmed by 0 bases and the J gene end by 5 bases; junction bases not matched to a gene: 12. The CDR3 is made up of 17 amino acids. Written as DNA, the CDR3 is TGTGCCAGCAGTTTATCGTGGACAGGAGGTCGGATGGAGACCCAGTACTTC. It is translated as CASSLSWTGGRMETQYF.

The gene calls are TRBV9 and TRBJ1-2; possible D gene TRBD1, 6 bases. Trimming removed 4 bases at V and 5 bases at J, with 18 bases between. The CDR3 is 15 amino acids. Germline V gives CDR1 SGDLS, CDR2 YYNGEE. As DNA, the CDR3 is TGTGCCAGCAGCCCCTCGATTGGACAGTTTTATGGCTACACCTTC. Its protein product is CASSPSIGQFYGYTF.

The CDR3 is CSVEDPHFPEAQHF. The CDR3 nucleotides read TGCAGCGTTGAAGATCCGCACTTCCCGGAGGCCCAGCATTTT. The chain links TRBV29-1 to TRBJ1-5, with D hard to call. V lost 0 bases and J lost 11, with 17 bases in between. The germline V gene encodes CDR1 SQVTM and CDR2 ANQGSEA. This CDR3 spans 14 amino acids. The full variable domain, rest sourced from reference TRBV29-1 and TRBJ1-5, is SAVISQKPSRDICQRGTSLTIQCQVDSQVTMMFWYRQQPGQSLTLIATANQGSEATYESGFVIDKFPISRPNLTFSTLTVSNMSPEDSSIYLCSVEDPHFPEAQHFGDGTRLSIL.

The chain joins TRBV27 to TRBJ2-6; TRBD1 aligns across 8 bases. V was pared by 5 bases and J by 1 base, with 4 bases of the junction left unmatched. Germline V gives CDR1 MNHEY, CDR2 SMNVEV (reference sequence). The CDR3 is 16 amino acids. This chain's CDR3 is CASSRRTGSGANVLTF. For the CDR3, the DNA is TGTGCCAGCAGTAGACGGACAGGGTCTGGGGCCAACGTCCTGACTTTC. Using reference TRBV27 and TRBJ2-6 for the parts outside the CDR3, the full variable domain is EAQVTQNPRYLITVTGKKLTVTCSQNMNHEYMSWYRQDPGLGLRQIYYSMNVEVTDKGDVPEGYKVSRKEKRNFPLILESPSPNQTSLYFCASSRRTGSGANVLTFGAGSRLTVL.

The chain uses TRBV28 and TRBJ1-2; 10 nucleotides align to TRBD1. The V gene end was trimmed by 2 bases and the J gene end by 0 bases; junction bases not matched to a gene: 21. The CDR3 sequence is 22 residues long. Germline V gives CDR1 MDHEN, CDR2 SYDVKM. CDR3: CASSLPDRGRMKCGIANYGYTF. As DNA, the CDR3 is TGTGCCAGCAGTTTACCAGACAGGGGGCGAATGAAGTGCGGTATAGCTAACTATGGCTACACCTTC.

The chain employs TRBV7-9 and TRBJ2-1; 7 bases are a match to TRBD1. CDR1 SEHNR and CDR2 FQNEAQ come from the germline V gene (reference sequence). This CDR3 has 14 amino acids. With V trimmed by 6 bases and J by 4 bases, 6 bases remained unmatched. CDR3 bases: TGTGCCAGCAGTCGATCGACAGGGTACAATGAGCAGTTCTTC. Translating gives CASSRSTGYNEQFF.

The J gene is TRBJ2-2, the V gene TRBV27, with a tentative D call TRBD1 (6 bases). The CDR3 extends over 15 amino acids. V lost 5 bases, J lost 3 bases, and 13 bases lay in between. Germline V gene sequence: CDR1 MNHEY, CDR2 SMNVEV (reference sequence). The DNA for the CDR3 is TGTGCCAGCAGTCCCCCGGGACAAGACACCGGGGAGCTGTTTTTT. Translation: CASSPPGQDTGELFF.

This clone was seen only a few times. The chain couples TRBV5-4 to TRBJ1-1; 8 nucleotides agree with TRBD1. This CDR3 spans 14 amino acids. In germline, CDR1 is SGHNT, CDR2 YYREEE (reference sequence). J gave up 4 bases and V 4 bases, and 6 bases lay outside the gene matches. The CDR3: CASSQGARGTEAFF. The CDR3 DNA sequence: TGTGCCAGCAGCCAGGGGGCGCGGGGCACTGAAGCTTTCTTT. Combining the CDR3 with reference TRBV5-4 and TRBJ1-1 gives the whole variable domain ETGVTQSPTHLIKTRGQQVTLRCSSQSGHNTVSWYQQALGQGPQFIFQYYREEENGRGNFPPRFSGLQFPNYSSELNVNALELDDSALYLCASSQGARGTEAFFGQGTRLTVV.

The table lists this clone with a count of one. The rearrangement uses TRBV4-3 and TRBJ1-5; D is unresolved. Trimming removed 2 bases at V and 0 bases at J, with 8 bases between. This CDR3 has 15 residues. Germline values: CDR1 LGHNA, CDR2 YSLEER. The DNA of the CDR3 is TGCGCCAGCAGCCAAACCATCTATAGCAATCAGCCCCAGCATTTT. The encoded protein is CASSQTIYSNQPQHF.